Following are 32 T cell receptor beta chains from one sample sequenced in a study of blood T cell repertoires in COVID-19. Some clones are missing from TCRdb's copy, which holds only in-frame ones; the method was immunoSEQ multiplex PCR. Of 130,000 to 150,000 clones in the sample, around 84% were seen once. The sample taken for sequencing was peripheral blood. Receptors were obtained from a man aged 55 to 70 with active or convalescent COVID-19.

V and J are TRBV2 and TRBJ2-3; 9 bases are shared with TRBD1. J gave up 5 bases and V 6 bases, and 15 bases lay outside the gene matches. Germline V gives CDR1 SNHLY, CDR2 FYNNEI. This CDR3 is built from 17 residues. This chain's CDR3 is CASSAVGQGLRGDTQYF. DNA of the CDR3: TGTGCCAGCAGCGCCGTAGGACAGGGGTTACGGGGAGATACGCAGTATTTT.

The rearrangement joins TRBV5-5 to TRBJ1-4; unclear D gene. V was cut by 2 bases and J by 3 bases, with 5 bases left in between. Germline V lookup: CDR1 SGHKS, CDR2 YYEKEE (reference sequence). The CDR3 has 13 residues. In DNA form, the CDR3 reads TGTGCCAGCAGCTTCCGGGCTAATGAAAAACTGTTTTTT. Amino acids: CASSFRANEKLFF.

The chain couples TRBV19 to TRBJ1-1; tentative D call: TRBD1 (5 bases). The CDR3 covers 15 residues. V was shortened by 5 bases and J by 2 bases, with 15 bases between the two germline ends. The germline V gene encodes CDR1 LNHDA and CDR2 SQIVND (reference sequence). The CDR3 loop is CASSLHRQKNTEAFF. In DNA, the CDR3 is TGTGCCAGTAGTCTTCACCGACAGAAAAACACTGAAGCTTTCTTT. The entire variable domain, with the rest obtained from reference TRBV19 and TRBJ1-1, is as follows: DGGITQSPKYLFRKEGQNVTLSCEQNLNHDAMYWYRQDPGQGLRLIYYSQIVNDFQKGDIAEGYSVSREKKESFPLTVTSAQKNPTAFYLCASSLHRQKNTEAFFGQGTRLTVV.

This clone was detected once. The CDR3 bases are TGTGCTCAAAGAGGGACTAGCGGGGCGGGGGATACGCAGTATTTT. It translates to CAQRGTSGAGDTQYF. V usage is TRBV10-3 and J usage is TRBJ2-3; 13 bases agree with TRBD2. From germline, CDR1 is ENHRY and CDR2 SYGVKD. The CDR3 sequence is 15 residues long.

The genes are TRBV19 and TRBJ1-1; D unclear. V lost 8 bases and J 8 bases, leaving 12 bases between the germline ends. Germline-derived CDR1 and CDR2 are LNHDA and SQIVND (reference sequence). The CDR3 totals 11 residues. The CDR3 is CASEGGAEAFF. The CDR3 DNA sequence: TGTGCCAGTGAGGGAGGAGCAGAAGCTTTCTTT.

The chain carries TRBV29-1 and TRBJ1-4; the match to TRBD1 covers 8 bases. The length of the CDR3 is 13 residues. Trimming removed 6 bases from V and 6 bases from J; junction bases left unmatched: 6. CDR1 and CDR2 (germline): SQVTM, ANQGSEA. In DNA form, the CDR3 reads TGCAGCGTGCGGACAGGGTGGGATGAAAAACTGTTTTTT. Protein: CSVRTGWDEKLFF.

On this clone: The same CDR3 also results from other DNA sequences found in this sample. This chain links TRBV30 with TRBJ1-1, with 7 bases that match TRBD1. V dropped 1 base and J dropped 7; count of bases not matched to a gene: 0. Germline V gene sequence: CDR1 GTSNPN, CDR2 SVGIG (reference sequence). There are 11 residues in the CDR3. The CDR3 reads CAWSDRGEAFF. The CDR3, as DNA: TGTGCCTGGAGTGACAGGGGTGAAGCTTTCTTT.

CDR3 protein: CASRPTGGNTGELFF. The CDR3 coding sequence is TGCGCCAGCAGACCTACAGGGGGCAACACCGGGGAGCTGTTTTTT. This sequence joins TRBV5-1 and TRBJ2-2; 9 bases fit TRBD1. Germline values: CDR1 SGHRS, CDR2 YFSETQ. J lost 2 bases, V lost 5 bases, and 4 bases had no gene match. This CDR3 comprises 15 residues.

J is TRBJ1-2 and V is TRBV7-3; TRBD1 matches 9 bases. Germline loops: CDR1 SGHTA, CDR2 FQGTGA. Germline trimming cut 5 bases from V and 5 bases from J; bases unmatched to any gene: 9. The CDR3 spans 15 residues. The CDR3 protein is CASSHPDRGRYGYTF. The DNA for the CDR3 is TGTGCCAGCAGCCATCCCGACAGGGGGAGGTATGGCTACACCTTC.

V usage is TRBV6-5 and J usage is TRBJ1-1; a possible D gene is TRBD1 (5 bases). Germline-derived CDR1 and CDR2 are MNHEY and SVGAGI. This CDR3 contains 13 residues. V was cut by 6 bases and J by 3 bases, with 11 bases left in between. The DNA of the CDR3 is TGTGCCAGCAGCCGCGGGGGAGACACTGAAGCTTTCTTT. It yields the protein CASSRGGDTEAFF.

This clone has only one observation. The same CDR3 arises from other DNA sequences in this sample as well. The rearrangement joins TRBV2 to TRBJ2-1; 10 bases fit TRBD2. V lost 5 bases and J lost 4; bases outside the gene matches: 5. The CDR3 length is 15 residues. Germline V gene lookup returns CDR1 SNHLY and CDR2 FYNNEI. The chain's CDR3 is CASSPRTSGYNEQFF. The DNA of the CDR3 is TGTGCCAGCAGTCCTCGGACTAGCGGATACAATGAGCAGTTCTTC.

This rearrangement joins TRBV20-1 to TRBJ1-2; unclear D gene. Deletions cut 3 bases from V and 2 bases from J, with 13 bases between. This CDR3 has 14 residues. Germline-derived CDR1 and CDR2 are DFQATT and SNEGSKA (reference sequence). The CDR3 is CSASLRTRNYGYTF. CDR3 nucleotide sequence: TGCAGTGCTAGTCTGCGTACTCGAAACTATGGCTACACCTTC.

The genes are TRBV19 and TRBJ1-6; 8 bases are shared with TRBD1. The ends lost 1 base at V and 10 bases at J; junction bases unmatched: 9. Germline CDR1 and CDR2: LNHDA and SQIVND (reference sequence). This CDR3 is 16 amino acids long. CDR3 nucleotide sequence: TGTGCCAGTAGTATAGGCGGACAGGGAGGTGGATCACCCCTCCACTTT. Amino acids: CASSIGGQGGGSPLHF.

The rearrangement links TRBV2 to TRBJ1-4, with 9 bases that match TRBD1. J lost 5 bases, V lost 8 bases, and 3 bases had no gene match. This CDR3 contains 13 residues. CDR1 SNHLY and CDR2 FYNNEI come from the germline V gene. The CDR3 DNA reads TGTGCCAGCTCCGGACAGGGGAATGAAAAACTGTTTTTT. Protein sequence: CASSGQGNEKLFF.

The V gene is TRBV14, the J gene TRBJ2-3, with unresolved D. The V gene lost 4 bases and the J gene lost 6 bases, with 11 bases spanning the gap. Germline assignment: CDR1 SGHDN and CDR2 FVKESK. The CDR3 loop spans 13 amino acids. In DNA, the CDR3 is TGTGCCAGCAGCCGCCGACTGCAGGATACGCAGTATTTT. Translation: CASSRRLQDTQYF.

Written as DNA, the CDR3 is TGTGCCAGCAGTTTGGCCGGGACAACGGCCGGAAACACCATATATTTT. It translates to CASSLAGTTAGNTIYF. V gene TRBV28 combines with J gene TRBJ1-3, with a tentative D call TRBD1 (6 bases). The CDR3 spans 16 residues. Trimming shortened V by 3 bases and J by 4 bases, and 16 bases separated the two germline ends. The germline V gene has CDR1 MDHEN and CDR2 SYDVKM. The whole variable domain, remainder taken from reference TRBV28 and TRBJ1-3, is DVKVTQSSRYLVKRTGEKVFLECVQDMDHENMFWYRQDPGLGLRLIYFSYDVKMKEKGDIPEGYSVSREKKERFSLILESASTNQTSMYLCASSLAGTTAGNTIYFGEGSWLTVV.

The J gene is TRBJ2-5, the V gene TRBV24-1; 15 bases are a match to TRBD2. Germline CDR1 reads KGHDR; CDR2 reads SFDVKD. Trimming cost V 4 bases and J 2 bases; bases outside gene matches: 4. The CDR3 totals 17 residues. This CDR3 is CATSDLGLAGGQETQYF. CDR3 coding DNA: TGTGCCACCAGTGACCTTGGACTAGCGGGAGGGCAAGAGACCCAGTACTTC.

The rearrangement joins TRBV5-6 to TRBJ2-1; 10 positions match TRBD2. Per the germline V gene, CDR1 is SGHDT and CDR2 is YYEEEE. V lost 4 bases, J lost 3 bases, and 4 bases stayed unmatched. The CDR3 extends over 15 amino acids. For the CDR3, the DNA is TGTGCCAGCAGCCCTAGCGGGAGCTTCTACAATGAGCAGTTCTTC. This sequence encodes CASSPSGSFYNEQFF.

The V and J genes are TRBV5-8 and TRBJ1-2, with 7 bases aligning to TRBD1. Germline CDR1 and CDR2: SGHTS and YDEGEE. The CDR3 sequence is 15 residues long. Losses at the gene ends were 5 bases for V and 8 bases for J; bases not matched to a gene: 15. Written as DNA, the CDR3 is TGTGCCAGCAGGTCCTTCGTTGAGGGGGCGAGAGGCTACACCTTC. Translation: CASRSFVEGARGYTF.

The table lists this clone with a count of one. The gene calls are TRBV5-6 and TRBJ2-7; TRBD2 agrees at 8 bases. Germline-derived CDR1 and CDR2 are SGHDT and YYEEEE. The J segment lost 9 bases and the V segment lost 0 bases, leaving 14 bases of the junction unmatched. The length of the CDR3 is 16 residues. The CDR3 region is CASSLAGGGPSRMQYF. In nucleotides, the CDR3 is TGTGCCAGCAGCTTGGCCGGGGGGGGCCCTAGCAGGATGCAGTACTTC.

CDR3 nucleotide sequence: TGTGCCAGCAGTTTCTCCTCCGGGACAGGGGGTGATGAAGCTTTCTTT. This codes for CASSFSSGTGGDEAFF. The rearrangement uses TRBV28 and TRBJ1-1, with 11 bases fitting TRBD1. CDR1 MDHEN and CDR2 SYDVKM come from the germline V gene. V gave up 3 bases and J gave up 7 bases; unmatched junction bases: 10. The CDR3 is 16 residues long. The full variable domain, completed using reference TRBV28 and TRBJ1-1, is DVKVTQSSRYLVKRTGEKVFLECVQDMDHENMFWYRQDPGLGLRLIYFSYDVKMKEKGDIPEGYSVSREKKERFSLILESASTNQTSMYLCASSFSSGTGGDEAFFGQGTRLTVV.

This chain connects TRBV5-6 to TRBJ2-7; tentatively, D is TRBD2 (5 bases). CDR3 length equals 13 residues. With 2 bases removed from V and 4 bases from J, the gap between germline ends came to 10 bases. CDR1 SGHDT and CDR2 YYEEEE come from the germline V gene. The CDR3 here is CASSLLGSYEQYF. CDR3 in DNA: TGTGCCAGCAGCTTACTAGGGTCGTACGAGCAGTACTTC.

V is TRBV5-1 and J is TRBJ2-1, with 7 bases lining up with TRBD2. V trimming: 7 bases; J trimming: 4 bases; junction bases outside the gene matches: 8. The CDR3 covers 14 residues. The germline CDR1 and CDR2 sequences are SGHRS and YFSETQ. CDR3: CASASGDYYNEQFF. CDR3 DNA sequence: TGCGCCAGCGCCTCCGGGGACTATTACAATGAGCAGTTCTTC.

This clone has only one observation. The genes are TRBV5-1 and TRBJ2-3; D is possibly TRBD1 (6 bases). This CDR3 spans 15 amino acids. Germline-derived CDR1 and CDR2 are SGHRS and YFSETQ. V was clipped by 4 bases and J by 2 bases, with 14 bases between them. CDR3 nucleotide sequence: TGCGCCAGCAGCACCATACAGGGACCCACAGATACGCAGTATTTT. It translates to CASSTIQGPTDTQYF.

CDR3 sequence reads: CASSLLVEQYF. CDR3 bases: TGTGCCAGCAGTTTACTAGTCGAGCAGTACTTC. This rearrangement joins TRBV2 to TRBJ2-7, with D tentatively TRBD2 (5 bases). In germline, CDR1 is SNHLY, CDR2 FYNNEI. Trimming cost V 5 bases and J 6 bases, with 8 bases left between them. The CDR3 has 11 residues.

J is TRBJ1-2 and V is TRBV30, with unresolved D. The CDR3 spans 12 residues. Germline CDR1 reads GTSNPN; CDR2 reads SVGIG (reference sequence). V was trimmed by 2 bases and J by 3 bases, leaving 7 bases between them. In DNA, the CDR3 is TGTGCCTGGAGTCTGGCAGACTATGGCTACACCTTC. It codes for CAWSLADYGYTF.

The chain recombines TRBV27 with TRBJ1-1; 8 nucleotides align to TRBD1. There are 16 residues in the CDR3. The V gene end was trimmed by 5 bases and the J gene end by 0 bases; junction bases not matched to a gene: 8. CDR1 is MNHEY, CDR2 SMNVEV, per germline (reference sequence). The CDR3 protein is CASSRPGTGVNTEAFF. CDR3 DNA sequence: TGTGCCAGCAGTCGTCCCGGGACAGGAGTGAACACTGAAGCTTTCTTT.

The rearrangement uses TRBV28 and TRBJ2-7; weak D call: TRBD1 (6 bases). The CDR3 consists of 15 residues. Germline values: CDR1 MDHEN, CDR2 SYDVKM. The V end lost 8 bases, the J end lost 5 bases, and 22 bases lay between the germline ends. The CDR3 here is CASPPRGTNLDEQYF. The CDR3 DNA follows: TGTGCCAGCCCACCTAGGGGGACCAACCTAGACGAGCAGTACTTC.

The DNA of the CDR3 is TGTGCCAGCAGCCGGGGGGGACAGAATGAAAAACTGTTTTTT. Translated: CASSRGGQNEKLFF. The rearrangement joins TRBV11-1 to TRBJ1-4; 7 bases map to TRBD1. The germline V gene has CDR1 SGHAT and CDR2 FQDESV (reference sequence). CDR3 length: 14 amino acids. V shed 5 bases, J shed 5 bases, and the junction held 5 bases outside the gene matches. The full variable domain, completed using reference TRBV11-1 and TRBJ1-4, is EAEVAQSPRYKITEKSQAVAFWCDPISGHATLYWYRQILGQGPELLVQFQDESVVDDSQLPKDRFSAERLKGVDSTLKIQPAELGDSAMYLCASSRGGQNEKLFFGSGTQLSVL.

On this clone: The same CDR3 arises from other DNA sequences in this sample as well. The chain combines TRBV28 with TRBJ1-5; D is unresolved. Germline V lookup: CDR1 MDHEN, CDR2 SYDVKM. V was clipped by 6 bases and J by 3 bases, with 9 bases between them. The CDR3 has 13 amino acids. CDR3 region: CASRPGVNQPQHF. The CDR3 coding sequence is TGTGCCAGCAGGCCAGGTGTCAATCAGCCCCAGCATTTT. Drawing the rest from reference TRBV28 and TRBJ1-5, the complete variable domain is DVKVTQSSRYLVKRTGEKVFLECVQDMDHENMFWYRQDPGLGLRLIYFSYDVKMKEKGDIPEGYSVSREKKERFSLILESASTNQTSMYLCASRPGVNQPQHFGDGTRLSIL.

This chain links TRBV27 with TRBJ2-1; no clear D. Between the trimmed V and J ends, which lost 5 bases and 0 bases, there was a span of 8 bases. The CDR3 totals 14 residues. The germline gives CDR1 MNHEY, CDR2 SMNVEV (reference sequence). The CDR3 region has the DNA TGTGCCAGCAGTCCACTTGACTCCTACAATGAGCAGTTCTTC. Protein: CASSPLDSYNEQFF.

This clone was detected only a few times. The chain carries TRBV28 and TRBJ1-2; 8 nucleotides match TRBD1. Unmatched junction bases numbered 7, after V lost 2 bases and J lost 8 bases. Germline values: CDR1 MDHEN, CDR2 SYDVKM. The CDR3 has 14 amino acids. CDR3 loop: CASSLGTGGSGYTF. The CDR3 DNA reads as TGTGCCAGCAGTTTAGGTACAGGGGGGAGCGGCTACACCTTC.